These 7 T cell receptor beta chains originate from one sample sequenced in a study of Graves' ophthalmopathy and Graves' hyperthyroidism. Amplification of TCR beta CDR3 regions used RNA transcripts. First-round RT-PCR with HTBI primers preceded a second-round multiplex PCR. MiXCR, applied by TCRdb to the multiplex PCR reads, yields one record per CDR3 protein. The sample has 500,000 to 700,000 distinct CDR3 sequences; about 24% are singletons. The sequenced material came from peripheral blood. Source of these receptors: a woman younger than 35 with stable Graves' hyperthyroidism. Some clones in this sample may be carry-over from other donors' samples.

The rearrangement uses TRBV30 and TRBJ1-2; possibly TRBD1 for D (6 bases). This CDR3 has 12 amino acids. CDR1 and CDR2 (germline): GTSNPN, SVGIG (reference sequence). V lost 0 bases and J lost 8, with 10 bases in between. CDR3 DNA: TGTGCCTGGAGTGTGAACAGGGAAGGCTACACCTTC. Its protein is CAWSVNREGYTF.

This clonotype showed up many times. Given a much more abundant clone one base away, this may be a read error. This chain connects TRBV12-3 or TRBV12-4 to TRBJ1-1, with D unclear. The CDR3 length is 12 residues. Trimming shortened V by 5 bases and J by 10 bases, and 14 bases separated the two germline ends. The CDR3 is CASSDRGFAAFF. The CDR3 DNA reads TGTGCCAGCAGTGACCGGGGTTTTGCAGCTTTCTTT.

The V gene is TRBV28, the J gene TRBJ2-5, with D hard to call. Germline values: CDR1 MDHEN, CDR2 SYDVKM. The CDR3 spans 13 residues. V dropped 2 bases and J dropped 5 bases, with 9 bases sitting between them. CDR3 residues: CASSLLRTETQYF. CDR3 sequence (DNA): TGTGCCAGCAGTTTACTCAGGACGGAGACCCAGTACTTC.

The table lists this clonotype with many counts. The gene calls are TRBV20-1 and TRBJ2-2, with TRBD2 identical over 7 bases. Germline CDR1 reads DFQATT; CDR2 reads SNEGSKA (reference sequence). With V trimmed by 6 bases and J by 0 bases, 13 bases remained unmatched. The CDR3 is 17 amino acids. In DNA form, the CDR3 reads TGCAGTGCCCCATCGCCCAGACTAGCAGCGAACACCGGGGAGCTGTTTTTT. Translation gives CSAPSPRLAANTGELFF.

This clonotype was observed a handful of times. The chain joins TRBV28 to TRBJ2-5, with D perhaps TRBD1 or TRBD2 (5 bases each). V lost 8 bases to trimming and J lost 9 bases, with 25 bases between them. The CDR3 has 15 residues. CDR1 is MDHEN and CDR2 is SYDVKM in the germline V gene. The CDR3 here is CASLEGAGLPGPQYF. In nucleotides, the CDR3 is TGTGCCAGCCTAGAAGGGGCCGGCTTACCGGGGCCCCAGTACTTC.

Many counts were recorded for this clonotype. This chain links TRBV11-2 with TRBJ2-5; D unclear. V was cut by 1 base and J by 0 bases, with 9 bases left in between. The CDR3 runs to 15 residues. The germline CDR1 and CDR2 sequences are SGHAT and FQNNGV. The CDR3 nucleotides are TGTGCCAGCAGCTTAGGGAATGCAGACCAAGAGACCCAGTACTTC. It encodes CASSLGNADQETQYF.

The sample holds many counts of this clonotype. This chain joins TRBV30 and TRBJ2-6; no definite D call. CDR1 GTSNPN and CDR2 SVGIG come from the germline V gene (reference sequence). The length of the CDR3 is 14 residues. V was trimmed by 0 bases and J by 0 bases, leaving 3 bases between them. CDR3: CAWSVVSGANVLTF. For the CDR3, the DNA is TGTGCCTGGAGTGTTGTCTCTGGGGCCAACGTCCTGACTTTC.